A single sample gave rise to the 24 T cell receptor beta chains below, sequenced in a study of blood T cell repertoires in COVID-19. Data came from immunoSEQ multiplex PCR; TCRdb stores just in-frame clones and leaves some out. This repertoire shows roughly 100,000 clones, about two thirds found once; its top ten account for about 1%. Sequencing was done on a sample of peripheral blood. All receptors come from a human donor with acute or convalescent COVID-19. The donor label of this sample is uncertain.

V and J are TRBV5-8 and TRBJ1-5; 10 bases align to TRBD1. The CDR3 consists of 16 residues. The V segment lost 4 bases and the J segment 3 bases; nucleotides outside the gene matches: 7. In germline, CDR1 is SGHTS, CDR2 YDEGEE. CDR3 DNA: TGTGCCAGCAGCACGCGGACAGGGGGGAACAATCAGCCCCAGCATTTT. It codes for CASSTRTGGNNQPQHF. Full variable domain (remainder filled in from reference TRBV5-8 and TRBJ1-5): EAGVTQSPTHLIKTRGQQATLRCSPISGHTSVYWYQQALGLGLQFLLWYDEGEERNRGNFPPRFSGRQFPNYSSELNVNALELEDSALYLCASSTRTGGNNQPQHFGDGTRLSIL.

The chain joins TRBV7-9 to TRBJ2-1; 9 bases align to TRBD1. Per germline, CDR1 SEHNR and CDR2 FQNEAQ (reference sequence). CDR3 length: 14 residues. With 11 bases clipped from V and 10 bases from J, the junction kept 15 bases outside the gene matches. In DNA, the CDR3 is TGTGCCCTAGTGTACGGGACAGGGTTTGGCGAGCAGTTCTTC. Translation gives CALVYGTGFGEQFF.

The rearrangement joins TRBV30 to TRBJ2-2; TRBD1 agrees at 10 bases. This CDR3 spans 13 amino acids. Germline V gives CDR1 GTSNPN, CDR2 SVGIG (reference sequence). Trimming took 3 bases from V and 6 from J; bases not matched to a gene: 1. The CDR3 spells CAWRGTGAGELFF. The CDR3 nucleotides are TGTGCCTGGAGAGGGACAGGGGCCGGGGAGCTGTTTTTT.

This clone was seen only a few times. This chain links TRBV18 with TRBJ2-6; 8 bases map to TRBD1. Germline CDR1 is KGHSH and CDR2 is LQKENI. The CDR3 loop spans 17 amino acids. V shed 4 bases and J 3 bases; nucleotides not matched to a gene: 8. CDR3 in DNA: TGTGCCAGCTCACTCCAGGGGGCGGTGTATGGGGCCAACGTCCTGACTTTC. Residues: CASSLQGAVYGANVLTF.

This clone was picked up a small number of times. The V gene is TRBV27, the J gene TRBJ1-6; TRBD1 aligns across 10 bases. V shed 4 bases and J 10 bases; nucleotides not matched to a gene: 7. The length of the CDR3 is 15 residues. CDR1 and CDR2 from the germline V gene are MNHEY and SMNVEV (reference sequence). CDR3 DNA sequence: TGTGCCAGCAGTTCATACCGGGACAGGGGCTCACCCCTCCACTTT. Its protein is CASSSYRDRGSPLHF.

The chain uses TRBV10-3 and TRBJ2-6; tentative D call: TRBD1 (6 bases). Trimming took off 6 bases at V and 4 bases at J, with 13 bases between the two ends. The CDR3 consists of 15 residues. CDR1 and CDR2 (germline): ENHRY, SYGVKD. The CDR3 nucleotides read TGTGCCATCAGCGACAGGTCGAGGGGGGCCAACGTCCTGACTTTC. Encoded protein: CAISDRSRGANVLTF.

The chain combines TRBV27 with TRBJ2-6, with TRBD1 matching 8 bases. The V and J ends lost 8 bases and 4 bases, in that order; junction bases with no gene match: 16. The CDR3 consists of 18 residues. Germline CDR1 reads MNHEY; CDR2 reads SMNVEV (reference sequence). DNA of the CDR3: TGTGCCAGCCGACCTTTAGGGCAGGGGGCGCGAGGGGCCAACGTCCTGACTTTC. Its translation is CASRPLGQGARGANVLTF.

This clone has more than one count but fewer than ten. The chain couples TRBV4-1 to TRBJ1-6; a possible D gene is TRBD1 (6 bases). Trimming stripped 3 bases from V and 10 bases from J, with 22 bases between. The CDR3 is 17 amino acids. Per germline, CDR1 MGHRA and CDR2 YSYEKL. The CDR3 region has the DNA TGCGCCAGCAGCCACCTCAACTTAGTGGGGGCATTCTCACCCCTCCACTTT. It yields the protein CASSHLNLVGAFSPLHF.

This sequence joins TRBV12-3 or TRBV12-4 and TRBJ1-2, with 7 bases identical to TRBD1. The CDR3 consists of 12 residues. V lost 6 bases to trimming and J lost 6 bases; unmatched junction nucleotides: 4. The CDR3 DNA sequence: TGTGCCAGCAGAACCACAGGGGATGGCTACACCTTC. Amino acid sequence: CASRTTGDGYTF.

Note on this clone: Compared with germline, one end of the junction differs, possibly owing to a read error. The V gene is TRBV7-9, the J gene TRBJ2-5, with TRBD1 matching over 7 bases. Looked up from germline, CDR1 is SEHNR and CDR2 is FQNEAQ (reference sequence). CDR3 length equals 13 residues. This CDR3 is CASRLGGVETQYF. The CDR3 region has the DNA TGTGCCAGCAGGTTAGGGGGCGTGGAGACCCAGTACTTC.

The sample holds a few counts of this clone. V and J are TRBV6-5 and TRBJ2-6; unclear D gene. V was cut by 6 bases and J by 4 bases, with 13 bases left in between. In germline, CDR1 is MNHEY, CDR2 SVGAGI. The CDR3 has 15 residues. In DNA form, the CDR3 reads TGTGCCAGCAGATTGATGGCATCGGGGGCCAACGTCCTGACTTTC. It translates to CASRLMASGANVLTF.

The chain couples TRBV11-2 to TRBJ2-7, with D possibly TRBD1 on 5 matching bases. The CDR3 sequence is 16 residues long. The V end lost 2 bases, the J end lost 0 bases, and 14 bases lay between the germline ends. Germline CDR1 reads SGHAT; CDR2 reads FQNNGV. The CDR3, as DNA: TGTGCCAGCAGCTTATTAAGGGGTCGGAGCTCCTACGAGCAGTACTTC. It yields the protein CASSLLRGRSSYEQYF. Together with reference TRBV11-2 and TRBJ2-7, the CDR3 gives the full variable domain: EAGVAQSPRYKIIEKRQSVAFWCNPISGHATLYWYQQILGQGPKLLIQFQNNGVVDDSQLPKDRFSAERLKGVDSTLKIQPAKLEDSAVYLCASSLLRGRSSYEQYFGPGTRLTVT.

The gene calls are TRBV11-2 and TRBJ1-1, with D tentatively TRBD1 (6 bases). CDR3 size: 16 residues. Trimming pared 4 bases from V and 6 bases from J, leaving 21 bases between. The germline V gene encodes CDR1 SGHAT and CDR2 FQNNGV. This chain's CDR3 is CASSSLGGRDKAEAFF. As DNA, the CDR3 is TGTGCCAGCAGCTCCCTGGGGGGGCGGGACAAGGCTGAAGCTTTCTTT.

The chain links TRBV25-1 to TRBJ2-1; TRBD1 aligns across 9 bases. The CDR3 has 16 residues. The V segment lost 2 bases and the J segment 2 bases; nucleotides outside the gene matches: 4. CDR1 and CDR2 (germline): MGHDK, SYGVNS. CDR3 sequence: CASSEGTGPAYNEQFF. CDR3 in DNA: TGTGCCAGCAGTGAAGGGACAGGGCCCGCCTACAATGAGCAGTTCTTC.

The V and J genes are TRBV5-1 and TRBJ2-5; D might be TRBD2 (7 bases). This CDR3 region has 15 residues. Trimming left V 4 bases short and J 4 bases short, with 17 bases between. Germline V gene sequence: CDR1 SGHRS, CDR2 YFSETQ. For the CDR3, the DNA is TGCGCCAGCAGCCGGTGGGGGGGCGAAGGAGAGACCCAGTACTTC. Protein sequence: CASSRWGGEGETQYF.

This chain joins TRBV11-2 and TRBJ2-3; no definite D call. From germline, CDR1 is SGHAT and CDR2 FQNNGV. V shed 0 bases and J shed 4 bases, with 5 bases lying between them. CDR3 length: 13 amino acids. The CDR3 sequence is CASSLERSDTQYF. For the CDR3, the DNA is TGTGCCAGCAGCTTAGAGCGTTCAGATACGCAGTATTTT.

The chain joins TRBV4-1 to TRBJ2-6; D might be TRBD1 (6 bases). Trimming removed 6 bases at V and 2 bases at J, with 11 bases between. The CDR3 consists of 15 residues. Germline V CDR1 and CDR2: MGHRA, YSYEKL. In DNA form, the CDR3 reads TGCGCCAGCAGACCCCAGGGGACTGGGGCCAACGTCCTGACTTTC. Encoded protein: CASRPQGTGANVLTF.

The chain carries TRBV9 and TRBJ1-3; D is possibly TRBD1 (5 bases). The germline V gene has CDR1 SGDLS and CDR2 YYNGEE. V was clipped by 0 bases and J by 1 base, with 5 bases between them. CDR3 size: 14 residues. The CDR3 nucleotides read TGTGCCAGCAGCGTAGCAGGGTCTGGAAACACCATATATTTT. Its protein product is CASSVAGSGNTIYF.

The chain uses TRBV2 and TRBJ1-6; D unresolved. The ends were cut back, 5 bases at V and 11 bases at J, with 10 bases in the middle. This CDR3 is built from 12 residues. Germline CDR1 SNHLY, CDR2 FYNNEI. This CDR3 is CASSFREPPLHF. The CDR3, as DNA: TGTGCCAGCAGTTTCCGGGAACCACCCCTCCACTTT.

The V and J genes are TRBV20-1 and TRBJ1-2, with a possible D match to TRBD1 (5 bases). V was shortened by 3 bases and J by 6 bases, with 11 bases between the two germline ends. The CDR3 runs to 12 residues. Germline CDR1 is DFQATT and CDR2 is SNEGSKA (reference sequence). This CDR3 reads CSASRGADGYTF. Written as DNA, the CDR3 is TGCAGTGCTAGTCGCGGGGCGGATGGCTACACCTTC.

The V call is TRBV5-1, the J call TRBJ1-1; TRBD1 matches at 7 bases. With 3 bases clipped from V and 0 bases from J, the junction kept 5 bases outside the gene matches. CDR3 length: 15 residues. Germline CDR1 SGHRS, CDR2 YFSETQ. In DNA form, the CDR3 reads TGCGCCAGCAGCTCCACAGGGGATGTGAACACTGAAGCTTTCTTT. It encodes CASSSTGDVNTEAFF. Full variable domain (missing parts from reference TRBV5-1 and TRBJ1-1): KAGVTQTPRYLIKTRGQQVTLSCSPISGHRSVSWYQQTPGQGLQFLFEYFSETQRNKGNFPGRFSGRQFSNSRSEMNVSTLELGDSALYLCASSSTGDVNTEAFFGQGTRLTVV.

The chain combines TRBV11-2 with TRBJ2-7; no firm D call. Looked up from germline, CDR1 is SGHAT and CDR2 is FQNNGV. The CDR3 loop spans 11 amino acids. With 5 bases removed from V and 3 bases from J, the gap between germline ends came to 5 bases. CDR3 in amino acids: CASSASYEQYF. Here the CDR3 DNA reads TGTGCCAGCAGCGCGAGCTACGAGCAGTACTTC.

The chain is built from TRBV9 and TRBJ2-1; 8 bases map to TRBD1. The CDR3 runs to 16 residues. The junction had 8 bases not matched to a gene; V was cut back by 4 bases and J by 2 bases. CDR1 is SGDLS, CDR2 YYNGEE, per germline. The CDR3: CASSPTGAVTYNEQFF. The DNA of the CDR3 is TGTGCCAGCAGCCCGACAGGGGCCGTGACCTACAATGAGCAGTTCTTC.

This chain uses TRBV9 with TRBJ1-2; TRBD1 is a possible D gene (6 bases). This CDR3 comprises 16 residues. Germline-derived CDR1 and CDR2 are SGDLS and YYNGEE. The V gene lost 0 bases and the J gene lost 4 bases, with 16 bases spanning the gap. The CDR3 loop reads CASSVDGQGRFYGYTF. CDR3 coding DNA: TGTGCCAGCAGCGTAGATGGGCAGGGGAGATTCTATGGCTACACCTTC. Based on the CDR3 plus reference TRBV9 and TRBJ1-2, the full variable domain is DSGVTQTPKHLITATGQRVTLRCSPRSGDLSVYWYQQSLDQGLQFLIQYYNGEERAKGNILERFSAQQFPDLHSELNLSSLELGDSALYFCASSVDGQGRFYGYTFGSGTRLTVV.